The clone carrying this T cell receptor (beta chain) was recorded at least ten times. Its antigen is not identified. The germline V gene has CDR1 MNHEY and CDR2 SVGEGT. The CDR3 runs 16 residues. Trimming shortened V by 3 bases and J by 2 bases, and 17 bases separated the two germline ends. The data originate from a study of metastatic and nonmetastatic thyroid tumors. The overall study: Samples came from malignant and benign thyroid patients, and repertoires were compared across blood and tumor or nodule tissue. Study findings and constraints: Benign nodules were reported to have significantly lower TCR beta diversity than malignant thyroid tumors, in blood and tumor.

Before thyroid surgery, none of the patients had received any treatment. Study processing details: Between-group CDR3 differences, defined by clinicopathological status, yielded a distant-metastasis classifier for papillary thyroid cancer. From the PCR reads, TCRdb re-called clones with MiXCR. These V and J calls originate from TCRdb's pipeline instead of the authors' own analysis. This sample has about 20,000 clones, with under 25% found just once. Material for sequencing was blood. This sequence was found in a male donor with papillary thyroid cancer or a benign thyroid nodule (not recorded which). Some clones in this sample may be carry-over from other donors' samples. The genes are TRBV6-2 or TRBV6-3 and TRBJ2-7; D may be TRBD1 (6 bases). In DNA form, the CDR3 reads TGTGCCAGCAGTTATGTTCCGGGACAAGGGCCCTACGAGCAGTACTTC. This gives the protein CASSYVPGQGPYEQYF.